Listed here are 5 T cell receptor beta chains from one sample, sequenced in a study of graft-versus-host responses after intestinal transplantation. TCRdb's copy holds only in-frame clones and misses some; the assay was immunoSEQ multiplex PCR. Found here are roughly 93,000 clones, approximately 95% of them singletons; the top ten hold about 0.5%. Their cognate antigens are unknown. The source material was unstimulated CD8+ T cells sorted from spleen or lymph node cells, sampled before intestinal transplant. The source of these receptors is a human donor who received an intestinal transplant.

The V gene is TRBV29-1, the J gene TRBJ1-1; D gene ambiguous. The length of the CDR3 is 11 residues. From germline, CDR1 is SQVTM and CDR2 ANQGSEA. V dropped 2 bases and J dropped 8 bases, with 9 bases sitting between them. In nucleotides, the CDR3 is TGCAGCGTTGAACAGTTCGCCGAAGCTTTCTTT. It translates to CSVEQFAEAFF.

The chain combines TRBV7-9 with TRBJ2-7; D is possibly TRBD1 (6 bases). In germline, CDR1 is SEHNR, CDR2 FQNEAQ (reference sequence). Trimming pared 6 bases from V and 0 bases from J, leaving 15 bases between. The CDR3 consists of 15 residues. As DNA, the CDR3 is TGTGCCAGCAGACCCCCCGGGACAAGCTCCTACGAGCAGTACTTC. Translating it yields CASRPPGTSSYEQYF.

The rearrangement links TRBV19 to TRBJ1-4; D is ambiguous. V dropped 3 bases and J dropped 5 bases, with 16 bases sitting between them. CDR1 is LNHDA, CDR2 SQIVND, per germline (reference sequence). The CDR3 has 16 residues. CDR3 loop: CASSISPSTGNEKLFF. Here the CDR3 DNA reads TGTGCCAGTAGTATCTCCCCCTCCACCGGGAATGAAAAACTGTTTTTT.

This chain uses TRBV6-1 with TRBJ2-6; D uncertain. Between the trimmed V and J ends, which lost 5 bases and 0 bases, there was a span of 5 bases. Germline assignment: CDR1 MNHNS and CDR2 SASEGT. The CDR3 has 14 residues. The CDR3 sequence is CASSPISGANVLTF. CDR3 in DNA: TGTGCCAGCAGTCCAATCTCTGGGGCCAACGTCCTGACTTTC.

The rearrangement uses TRBV6-4 and TRBJ2-3; 7 positions match TRBD2. V was clipped by 4 bases and J by 3 bases; unmatched bases: 4. The CDR3 runs to 14 residues. The germline CDR1 and CDR2 sequences are MRHNA and SNTAGT. CDR3: CASSGQGGTDTQYF. The CDR3 nucleotides are TGTGCCAGCAGTGGGCAGGGAGGGACAGATACGCAGTATTTT.